A single sample gave rise to the 27 T cell receptor beta chains below, sequenced in a study of blood T cell repertoires in COVID-19 (TCRdb year 2020). Receptors were amplified or captured by the immunoSEQ multiplex PCR assay. In its TCRdb copy, this immuneACCESS table keeps in-frame sequences only and misses some clones. Where compared with another copy, unresolved V genes explain less than half of these, and the others have no known cause. In all, the sample holds roughly 500,000 clones, and 89% of those were seen once. The ten most abundant clones make up about 1% of the sample. Sequenced material: peripheral blood. The origin of the receptors is a man aged 18 to 35 with COVID-19, enrolled during active disease.

The rearrangement links TRBV6-5 to TRBJ1-6; D gene unclear. The CDR3 sequence is 12 residues long. CDR1 MNHEY and CDR2 SVGAGI come from the germline V gene. V lost 10 bases to trimming and J lost 10 bases, with 14 bases between them. CDR3 sequence: CATSSVVSPLHF. The CDR3 DNA reads TGTGCCACCTCATCAGTCGTCTCACCCCTCCACTTT.

The rearrangement uses TRBV19 and TRBJ2-1, with 9 bases aligning to TRBD1. The CDR3 spans 18 residues. V shed 5 bases and J 10 bases; nucleotides not matched to a gene: 21. Germline CDR1 is LNHDA and CDR2 is SQIVND (reference sequence). The CDR3 loop reads CASSPRGTGTGSDDEQFF. CDR3 bases: TGTGCCAGTAGTCCCCGCGGGACCGGGACAGGGTCTGACGACGAGCAGTTCTTC.

The chain has TRBV29-1 and TRBJ1-2; a possible D gene is TRBD1 (6 bases). The CDR3 runs to 14 residues. Germline CDR1 SQVTM, CDR2 ANQGSEA. Trimming cost V 6 bases and J 3 bases, with 17 bases left between them. This CDR3 is CSVGGRREDYGYTF. DNA of the CDR3: TGCAGCGTGGGGGGGCGGAGGGAGGACTATGGCTACACCTTC.

This chain links TRBV5-5 with TRBJ1-1; weak D call: TRBD1 (6 bases). This CDR3 spans 16 amino acids. Trimming cost V 4 bases and J 0 bases, with 16 bases left between them. CDR1 SGHKS and CDR2 YYEKEE come from the germline V gene (reference sequence). CDR3 coding DNA: TGTGCCAGCAGCCGGGGACACCGGGTCATGAACACTGAAGCTTTCTTT. It is translated as CASSRGHRVMNTEAFF.

J is TRBJ1-5 and V is TRBV15; the D is unclear. Trimming removed 0 bases from V and 4 bases from J, with 10 bases in between. The germline gives CDR1 LNHNV, CDR2 YYDKDF (reference sequence). The CDR3 runs 15 residues. For the CDR3, the DNA is TGTGCCACCAGCAGAGAGCCCCGGGGAAATCAGCCCCAGCATTTT. Its translation is CATSREPRGNQPQHF.

This clone was seen just once. The rearrangement uses TRBV6-1 and TRBJ1-6; TRBD1 might be the D (5 bases). This CDR3 has 16 amino acids. V dropped 3 bases and J dropped 7 bases, with 16 bases sitting between them. In germline, CDR1 is MNHNS, CDR2 SASEGT. The CDR3 DNA is TGTGCCAGCAGTGAGATGGGGGGTAGGAAGAATTCACCCCTCCACTTT. Its translation: CASSEMGGRKNSPLHF.

This clone was detected only once. The gene calls are TRBV23-1 and TRBJ2-5, with 7 bases identical to TRBD2. TRBV23-1 is identified as an open reading frame with a role that is uncertain. The CDR3 extends over 13 amino acids. Trimming cost V 4 bases and J 5 bases; bases outside gene matches: 4. The CDR3 DNA sequence: TGCGCCAGCAGTCGGGGAGGGCCGGAGACCCAGTACTTC. Translating gives CASSRGGPETQYF.

The CDR3 sequence: CATSTGPRQFF. CDR3 DNA: TGTGCCACCTCTACAGGACCCAGGCAGTTCTTC. V gene TRBV19 combines with J gene TRBJ2-1; a possible D gene is TRBD1 (5 bases). The CDR3 contains 11 residues. Germline V gives CDR1 LNHDA, CDR2 SQIVND (reference sequence). V was shortened by 10 bases and J by 12 bases, with 16 bases between the two germline ends.

This chain joins TRBV20-1 and TRBJ2-7; D gene uncertain. V dropped 3 bases and J dropped 3 bases, with 6 bases sitting between them. This CDR3 has 11 residues. Germline V CDR1 and CDR2: DFQATT, SNEGSKA (reference sequence). The CDR3 DNA reads TGCAGTGCTAGCGGGTACTACGAGCAGTACTTC. Residues: CSASGYYEQYF.

This clone came up a few times. This same CDR3 is encoded by further DNA sequences in the sample. V and J are TRBV5-1 and TRBJ2-3; 9 nucleotides line up with TRBD1. CDR1 SGHRS and CDR2 YFSETQ come from the germline V gene. J gave up 3 bases and V 4 bases, and 3 bases lay outside the gene matches. This CDR3 contains 14 residues. As DNA, the CDR3 is TGCGCCAGCAGCCCAGGACAGGGGACAGATACGCAGTATTTT. Amino acid sequence: CASSPGQGTDTQYF.

On this clone itself: The same CDR3 arises from other DNA sequences in this sample as well. The J gene is TRBJ2-1, the V gene TRBV7-3, with D possibly matching TRBD2 (5 bases). Germline V gives CDR1 SGHTA, CDR2 FQGTGA. The CDR3 contains 15 residues. The V end lost 2 bases, the J end lost 0 bases, and 8 bases lay between the germline ends. The CDR3 reads CASSLLGSSYNEQFF. CDR3 nucleotides: TGTGCCAGCAGCTTACTAGGGAGCTCCTACAATGAGCAGTTCTTC.

The rearrangement uses TRBV6-5 and TRBJ1-5; D call uncertain. From germline, CDR1 is MNHEY and CDR2 SVGAGI. The CDR3 consists of 15 residues. Trimming left V 5 bases short and J 6 bases short, with 17 bases between. CDR3 DNA sequence: TGTGCCAGCAGTCCCGGTCAGCAGGAGGCTCAGCCCCAGCATTTT. Protein sequence: CASSPGQQEAQPQHF.

V and J are TRBV2 and TRBJ2-1, with TRBD2 matching 11 bases. V lost 5 bases and J lost 4; bases outside the gene matches: 4. The CDR3 contains 15 residues. CDR1 SNHLY and CDR2 FYNNEI come from the germline V gene. The CDR3 region is CASSTGTSGYNEQFF. The CDR3 DNA follows: TGTGCCAGCAGTACCGGGACTAGCGGTTACAATGAGCAGTTCTTC.

This chain joins TRBV19 and TRBJ1-4; D ambiguous. V lost 2 bases, J lost 4 bases, and 8 bases lay in between. Germline lookup yields CDR1 LNHDA and CDR2 SQIVND (reference sequence). The CDR3 is 14 residues long. DNA for the CDR3: TGTGCCAGTAGTATATCAGGATATAATGAAAAACTGTTTTTT. Protein: CASSISGYNEKLFF. Together with reference TRBV19 and TRBJ1-4, the CDR3 gives the full variable domain: DGGITQSPKYLFRKEGQNVTLSCEQNLNHDAMYWYRQDPGQGLRLIYYSQIVNDFQKGDIAEGYSVSREKKESFPLTVTSAQKNPTAFYLCASSISGYNEKLFFGSGTQLSVL.

The chain is built from TRBV30 and TRBJ1-4; weak D call: TRBD1 (5 bases). CDR1 is GTSNPN and CDR2 is SVGIG in the germline V gene (reference sequence). The CDR3 is made up of 12 amino acids. Trimming stripped 0 bases from V and 8 bases from J, with 7 bases between. CDR3 amino acids: CAWSVSGEKLFF. CDR3 nucleotides: TGTGCCTGGAGTGTATCAGGGGAAAAACTGTTTTTT.

The chain has TRBV7-2 and TRBJ1-1, with TRBD1 identical over 7 bases. After removal of 5 bases from V and 0 bases from J, the junction contained 6 bases not matched to a gene. This CDR3 is built from 15 residues. Per the germline V gene, CDR1 is SGHTA and CDR2 is FQGNSA. The CDR3 is CASSPDGTVNTEAFF. The DNA of the CDR3 is TGTGCCAGCAGCCCAGACGGGACAGTGAACACTGAAGCTTTCTTT.

The chain is built from TRBV25-1 and TRBJ2-3, with TRBD2 as a possible D gene (6 bases). CDR3 length: 17 amino acids. From germline, CDR1 is MGHDK and CDR2 SYGVNS. V was shortened by 5 bases and J by 6 bases, with 24 bases between the two germline ends. Here the CDR3 reads CASSSLWTLLSGDTQYF. The CDR3 nucleotides read TGTGCCAGCAGTTCTCTTTGGACACTCCTAAGCGGGGATACGCAGTATTTT.

The chain links TRBV3-1 (or the pseudogene TRBV3-2) to TRBJ2-1; 8 bases line up with TRBD2. The germline V gene has CDR1 LGHDT and CDR2 YNNKEL (reference sequence). There are 15 residues in the CDR3. The V gene end was trimmed by 4 bases and the J gene end by 4 bases; junction bases not matched to a gene: 6. The DNA for the CDR3 is TGTGCCAGCAGCCGCAATAGCGGGACATACAATGAGCAGTTCTTC. Translated: CASSRNSGTYNEQFF.

This clone was counted a single time. The chain has TRBV3-1 (or the pseudogene TRBV3-2) and TRBJ1-2; 8 bases agree with TRBD1. Germline CDR1 LGHDT, CDR2 YNNKEL (reference sequence). This CDR3 has 14 residues. Trimming took 3 bases from V and 6 from J; bases not matched to a gene: 6. DNA of the CDR3: TGTGCCAGCAGCCACACAGGGGGGACAGATGGCTACACCTTC. Residues: CASSHTGGTDGYTF.

This rearrangement joins TRBV2 to TRBJ2-3; a weak D match, TRBD2 (5 bases). Germline loops: CDR1 SNHLY, CDR2 FYNNEI. Trimming left V 2 bases short and J 4 bases short, with 10 bases between. The CDR3 has 14 amino acids. The CDR3 coding sequence is TGTGCCAGCAGTGAATGGAGGAGCTCAGATACGCAGTATTTT. Encoded protein: CASSEWRSSDTQYF.

The sample holds a few counts of this clone. The J gene is TRBJ1-1, the V gene TRBV2; 10 bases are shared with TRBD1. Germline loops: CDR1 SNHLY, CDR2 FYNNEI. Trimming removed 4 bases from V and 5 bases from J; junction bases left unmatched: 1. The CDR3 consists of 13 residues. The CDR3 loop is CASSGQGATEAFF. DNA of the CDR3: TGTGCCAGCAGTGGACAGGGGGCGACTGAAGCTTTCTTT.

This chain joins TRBV24-1 and TRBJ2-3, with D perhaps TRBD1 (6 bases). V was clipped by 4 bases and J by 2 bases, with 15 bases between them. There are 16 residues in the CDR3. Germline values: CDR1 KGHDR, CDR2 SFDVKD. CDR3 DNA: TGTGCCACCAGTGACTCGACAGGCTTAAACACAGATACGCAGTATTTT. The encoded protein is CATSDSTGLNTDTQYF.

The chain uses TRBV24-1 and TRBJ2-1; possible D gene TRBD2, 6 bases. Germline loops: CDR1 KGHDR, CDR2 SFDVKD. Between the trimmed V and J ends, which lost 3 bases and 9 bases, there was a span of 17 bases. This CDR3 comprises 15 residues. Here the CDR3 reads CATSDPAGPRSEQFF. The CDR3, as DNA: TGTGCCACCAGTGATCCCGCGGGGCCGCGAAGTGAGCAGTTCTTC.

The gene calls are TRBV24-1 and TRBJ1-5; D is perhaps TRBD1 (5 bases). CDR3 size: 15 residues. CDR1 KGHDR and CDR2 SFDVKD come from the germline V gene. V was pared by 4 bases and J by 2 bases, with 11 bases between. CDR3 DNA sequence: TGTGCCACCAGTGACGACAGCTTGGGCAATCAGCCCCAGCATTTT. Translating gives CATSDDSLGNQPQHF.

The gene calls are TRBV11-3 and TRBJ2-1; 7 bases map to TRBD2. V was clipped by 0 bases and J by 2 bases; unmatched bases: 4. The CDR3 runs 16 residues. From germline, CDR1 is SGHNT and CDR2 YENEEA. This chain's CDR3 is CASSLEGGNPYNEQFF. The CDR3 DNA follows: TGTGCCAGCAGCTTAGAGGGGGGGAACCCCTACAATGAGCAGTTCTTC.

This rearrangement joins TRBV7-2 to TRBJ2-3; 12 positions match TRBD2. This CDR3 contains 17 residues. Germline-derived CDR1 and CDR2 are SGHTA and FQGNSA. V gave up 3 bases and J gave up 6 bases; unmatched junction bases: 10. The CDR3 nucleotides read TGTGCCAGCAGCTTGGAGAAAGGACTAGCGGGGCCGGATACGCAGTATTTT. Protein sequence: CASSLEKGLAGPDTQYF.

The chain joins TRBV5-4 to TRBJ1-5; D gene ambiguous. Germline loops: CDR1 SGHNT, CDR2 YYREEE (reference sequence). This CDR3 has 14 amino acids. Trimming left V 4 bases short and J 11 bases short, with 19 bases between. The CDR3 sequence is CASSTGGIRESQHF. CDR3 nucleotide sequence: TGTGCCAGCAGCACTGGAGGTATACGAGAATCCCAGCATTTT.